Listed below are T cell receptor beta chains from one sample, sequenced in a study of identifying expanded T cells in peripheral blood. Clones were read by immunoSEQ multiplex PCR, and TCRdb kept only the in-frame ones, dropping some. The profile shows around 100,000 clones, approximately 89% of them singletons. The source material was blood. These receptor sequences come from a person aged 18 to 70 in good health. CDR3s include the opening cysteine and the closing phenylalanine or tryptophan. D genes are given only for firm matches. Not all rows give a size; the values are once, few, many and, for expanded clones, a class.

clone size	V gene	J gene	D gene	CDR3 protein	CDR3 DNA
.	TRBV4-3	TRBJ2-6	.	CASSQGGDSGANVLTF	TGCGCCAGCAGCCAAGGGGGTGACTCTGGGGCCAACGTCCTGACTTTC
.	TRBV2	TRBJ2-2	.	CASRAQGAGELFF	TGTGCCAGCAGAGCACAGGGTGCCGGGGAGCTGTTTTTT
.	TRBV6-1	TRBJ2-7	.	CASSEAVGGGQPSYEQYF	TGTGCCAGCAGTGAAGCGGTAGGTGGGGGACAACCCTCCTACGAGCAGTACTTC
.	TRBV18	TRBJ1-1	.	CASSPGAHTEAFF	TGTGCCAGCTCACCTGGGGCGCACACTGAAGCTTTCTTT
.	TRBV30	TRBJ1-5	.	CAWARDSNQPQHF	TGTGCCTGGGCCAGGGATAGCAATCAGCCCCAGCATTTT
.	TRBV9	TRBJ1-1	.	CASSAGLNTEAFF	TGTGCCAGCAGCGCAGGGTTGAACACTGAAGCTTTCTTT
.	TRBV5-4	TRBJ2-1	TRBD2	CASSLSGSSYNEQFF	TGTGCCAGCAGCCTTAGCGGGAGCTCCTACAATGAGCAGTTCTTC
few	TRBV30	TRBJ1-1	.	CAWSVQVGNTEAFF	TGTGCCTGGAGTGTACAGGTTGGGAACACTGAAGCTTTCTTT
.	TRBV19	TRBJ1-1	.	CASSTLPRNTEAFF	TGTGCCAGTAGTACGCTTCCCAGGAACACTGAAGCTTTCTTT
.	TRBV2	TRBJ2-5	.	CASSEQTQYF	TGTGCCAGCAGTGAACAGACCCAGTACTTC
.	TRBV29-1	TRBJ2-1	.	CSVEQGANEQFF	TGCAGCGTCGAACAGGGTGCTAATGAGCAGTTCTTC
.	TRBV10-3	TRBJ1-2	TRBD1	CAISGSGYRTGTNYGYTF	TGTGCCATCAGTGGGTCGGGATATAGGACAGGGACTAACTATGGCTACACCTTC
.	TRBV2	TRBJ2-1	.	CASSTLPLPSYNEQFF	TGTGCCAGCAGTACCCTTCCGCTACCCTCCTACAATGAGCAGTTCTTC
.	TRBV7-9	TRBJ2-7	.	CASSFSYEQYF	TGTGCCAGCAGCTTCTCCTACGAGCAGTACTTC
.	TRBV4-1	TRBJ2-4	.	CASSQDPGTAKNIQYF	TGCGCCAGCAGCCAGGATCCCGGGACAGCCAAAAACATTCAGTACTTC
once	TRBV7-8	TRBJ1-3	.	CASSQFRGNTIYF	TGTGCCAGCAGCCAATTTCGGGGAAACACCATATATTTT
.	TRBV11-2	TRBJ2-1	.	CASSLVRASYNEQFF	TGTGCCAGCAGCTTAGTCCGGGCTTCCTACAATGAGCAGTTCTTC
.	TRBV7-3	TRBJ2-1	.	CASSLKPLTSGFVDNEQFF	TGTGCCAGCAGCTTAAAACCGTTAACTAGTGGATTTGTAGACAATGAGCAGTTCTTC
.	TRBV6-5	TRBJ1-2	.	CATQTHREGEGYTF	TGTGCCACCCAAACCCACAGGGAAGGGGAAGGCTACACCTTC
.	TRBV29-1	TRBJ2-1	TRBD2	CSVEPTSGSDEQFF	TGCAGCGTTGAACCGACTAGCGGGAGTGATGAGCAGTTCTTC